This is a list of T cell receptor beta chains from one sample in a study of blood T cell repertoires in COVID-19. Generated by immunoSEQ multiplex PCR, the TCRdb table keeps only in-frame clones and is missing some. The table records 310,000 or so clones, about 82% of them present only once. Sequenced input: peripheral blood. The receptors were sampled from a woman aged 50 to 60 with acute or convalescent COVID-19. Both conserved end residues are part of each CDR3. D genes are given only for firm matches. Clone size is shown for a subset of rows, as once, few, many or a class of expanded clone.

size	V	D	J	CDR3	DNA
few	TRBV3-1/TRBV3-2	TRBD1	TRBJ1-2	CASSHIQGANYGYTF	TGTGCCAGCAGCCACATACAGGGGGCTAACTATGGCTACACCTTC
NA	TRBV5-6	TRBD1	TRBJ1-5	CASSLLGQREPQHF	TGTGCCAGCAGCTTGTTGGGACAGAGGGAGCCCCAGCATTTT
NA	TRBV6-2/TRBV6-3	TRBD1	TRBJ1-1	CASSYSIGTGGTEAFF	TGTGCCAGCAGTTACTCGATTGGGACAGGGGGCACTGAAGCTTTCTTT
once	TRBV10-3	TRBD1	TRBJ2-5	CAISPGQQETQYF	TGTGCCATCAGTCCGGGACAGCAAGAGACCCAGTACTTC
NA	TRBV30	TRBD1	TRBJ1-6	CAWSPRQGAWSPLHF	TGTGCCTGGAGTCCGAGACAGGGGGCTTGGTCACCCCTCCACTTT
NA	TRBV9	NA	TRBJ2-3	CASSVATGDVTQYF	TGTGCCAGCAGCGTAGCTACGGGAGACGTTACGCAGTATTTT
NA	TRBV5-1	TRBD2	TRBJ2-2	CASSFRTSEAGELFF	TGCGCCAGCAGCTTCAGGACTAGCGAGGCCGGGGAGCTGTTTTTT
NA	TRBV28	NA	TRBJ1-5	CASSEQGQPQHF	TGTGCCAGCAGTGAGCAGGGTCAGCCCCAGCATTTT
NA	TRBV5-1	NA	TRBJ1-2	CASSLDGGQGGYTF	TGCGCCAGCAGCTTGGACGGGGGGCAGGGTGGCTACACCTTC
NA	TRBV7-3	TRBD1	TRBJ1-5	CASSPRQGRQPQHF	TGTGCCAGCAGCCCTAGACAGGGTCGTCAGCCCCAGCATTTT
few	TRBV6-5	NA	TRBJ2-2	CASSYKGEDTGELFF	TGTGCCAGCAGTTACAAGGGAGAGGACACCGGGGAGCTGTTTTTT
NA	TRBV27	TRBD1	TRBJ1-2	CASSSPGQGYYGYTF	TGTGCCAGCAGTTCGCCGGGACAGGGGTACTATGGCTACACCTTC
NA	TRBV4-1	NA	TRBJ2-1	CASSPRDNSHKQFF	TGCGCCAGCAGCCCACGGGACAACTCGCATAAGCAGTTCTTC
NA	TRBV27	NA	TRBJ1-1	CASSFRGKNTEAFF	TGTGCCAGCAGTTTCCGAGGAAAGAACACTGAAGCTTTCTTT
NA	TRBV18	NA	TRBJ2-5	CASSPPGREKETQYF	TGTGCCAGCTCACCACCGGGCAGGGAAAAAGAGACCCAGTACTTC
NA	TRBV5-8	NA	TRBJ1-4	CASSLGRQPTNEKLFF	TGTGCCAGCAGCTTGGGTAGACAGCCTACTAATGAAAAACTGTTTTTT
few	TRBV29-1	TRBD1	TRBJ1-2	CSAVAQGNYGYTF	TGCAGCGCCGTGGCACAGGGGAACTATGGCTACACCTTC
NA	TRBV18	NA	TRBJ2-3	CASSRSARSTDTQYF	TGTGCCAGCTCACGATCCGCCCGGAGCACAGATACGCAGTATTTT
NA	TRBV3-1/TRBV3-2	TRBD2	TRBJ2-2	CASSQAGLAGGNTGELFF	TGTGCCAGCAGCCAGGCAGGACTAGCGGGAGGGAACACCGGGGAGCTGTTTTTT
once	TRBV6-5	TRBD1	TRBJ2-7	CASYPRDRNPYEQYF	TGTGCCAGCTACCCCCGGGACAGGAACCCCTACGAGCAGTACTTC
NA	TRBV18	NA	TRBJ1-1	CASSPTGGTEAFF	TGTGCCAGCTCACCAACAGGTGGGACTGAAGCTTTCTTT
NA	TRBV28	NA	TRBJ1-4	CASSLGKAGRSDEKLFF	TGTGCCAGCAGTTTGGGGAAAGCAGGGCGGTCGGATGAAAAACTGTTTTTT
NA	TRBV4-1	TRBD2	TRBJ2-4	CASSQVGGLAAIIQYF	TGCGCCAGCAGCCAAGTGGGGGGACTAGCGGCGATCATTCAGTACTTC
NA	TRBV14	NA	TRBJ1-4	CASSQDIRTGAREKLFF	TGTGCCAGCAGCCAAGATATCCGCACGGGTGCCCGGGAAAAACTGTTTTTT
NA	TRBV28	NA	TRBJ1-5	CATLNRARLQPQHF	TGTGCCACGTTAAACAGGGCACGGCTTCAGCCCCAGCATTTT
NA	TRBV28	NA	TRBJ2-1	CASTQGIREQFF	TGTGCCAGCACCCAGGGGATACGGGAGCAGTTCTTC
NA	TRBV28	TRBD2	TRBJ2-7	CAIVAGSSYEQYF	TGTGCCATCGTAGCGGGATCATCCTACGAGCAGTACTTC
NA	TRBV10-3	TRBD2	TRBJ2-5	CAISGSPGLADQETQYF	TGTGCCATCAGTGGGTCACCGGGACTAGCGGACCAAGAGACCCAGTACTTC
NA	TRBV5-1	TRBD2	TRBJ2-1	CASSPEGSGREVDEQFF	TGCGCCAGCAGCCCCGAGGGTAGCGGGAGGGAAGTGGATGAGCAGTTCTTC